The source of this T cell receptor beta chain is a study of T cell responses to AZD1222 COVID-19 vaccine (dated by TCRdb to about 2021). Study-level background: TCR sequencing covered roughly 230 trial participants: 200 to 220 given two doses of AZD1222 and about 26 given two doses of MenACWY control vaccine. Trial participants were enrolled into age subgroups of 18-55, 56-69 and 70-plus years, which contained roughly 140, 27 and 60 TCR-sequenced participants, respectively. Broader findings and caveats from the paper: CD4 TCRs associated with the vaccine covered the entire spike protein, and the dominant responses were in regions 160-218 and 743-854. Participants were mostly white British, with more females than males. The authors suggested clonal diversity may have been underestimated. Because no day 14 peak-response samples were available, repertoires were characterized only after the peak T cell response. Only a handful of AZD1222 recipients were SARS-CoV-2 seropositive at baseline, limiting conclusions about previously exposed vaccinees. The 56-69-year group was small, and its depth increase did not reach significance, likely because of low power. Reportedly, almost half of the unique spike-specific TCRs recognized epitopes lying outside the regions that are mutated in the B.1.351 and B.1.1.7 variants. A significant rise in spike-specific TCR breadth and depth was observed after two AZD1222 doses relative to day 0 and relative to MenACWY recipients.

As regards this clone: Its antigen specificity is not known. Per-nucleotide qualities are absent, and no much larger clonotype sits a single base away.

The CDR3 regions of human TCRbeta chains were analyzed by immunosequencing. The study's processing was this. Repertoire TCRs were checked for matches against a reference library of SARS-CoV-2-specific TCRs that had been generated using the MIRA antigen-specificity platform. Breadth meant the fraction of unique TCRs that were SARS-CoV-2-associated, whereas depth meant the fraction of total T cells that were SARS-CoV-2-associated. Using the MIRA data, each spike-specific TCR was mapped to the spike region that the TCR reacts to and placed in a CD4 or CD8 class. Log10-transformed breadth and depth values were compared by one-way ANOVA with Sidak's multiple comparisons tests. The clones in this table, taken by TCRdb from immuneACCESS, are in-frame only. Not every clone is retained; where verified, under half of the shortfall comes from an unresolved V gene, and the cause of the rest is unknown. For V, J and clone size, that table is used; D and trimming come from the DNA. The sample records 50,000 or so clones, about 88% of which are singletons. Of the sample, approximately 5.3% falls within the top ten clones.

There are 14 amino acids in the CDR3, from cysteine to phenylalanine inclusive. Here the CDR3 DNA is all that survives: 42 bases in frame from base 1. CDR1 and CDR2 are read off the germline V gene as SNHLY and FYNNEI. Trimming removed 4 bases from V and 0 bases from J, leaving 7 bases between the germline ends. Reading the label with the study, this specimen's time point is: about 28 days (+/-7) after the second vaccine dose. AZD1222 recipients whose second dose came at about 4 weeks and those whose second dose came at about 12 weeks were combined into one group, since spike-specific TCR depth and breadth did not differ between the two schedules. Vaccinee samples came from UK trials COV001 and COV002, including a single-blind randomized controlled phase 2/3 trial of AZD1222 (ChAdOx1 nCoV-19) in healthy adults. Trial participant PBMC samples were collected at day 0 and day 28 after the second dose for TCRbeta chain sequencing.

The TCR was taken from an adult who received the AZD1222 COVID-19 vaccine. Sequencing used peripheral blood, obtained 28 days after the second AZD1222 dose. Recombination linked TRBV2 to TRBJ1-3; no D gene can be assigned with confidence. At the DNA level, the sequence is TGTGCCAGCAGTGTGAGTCCCTCTGGAAACACCATATATTTT. Its coded protein is CASSVSPSGNTIYF.